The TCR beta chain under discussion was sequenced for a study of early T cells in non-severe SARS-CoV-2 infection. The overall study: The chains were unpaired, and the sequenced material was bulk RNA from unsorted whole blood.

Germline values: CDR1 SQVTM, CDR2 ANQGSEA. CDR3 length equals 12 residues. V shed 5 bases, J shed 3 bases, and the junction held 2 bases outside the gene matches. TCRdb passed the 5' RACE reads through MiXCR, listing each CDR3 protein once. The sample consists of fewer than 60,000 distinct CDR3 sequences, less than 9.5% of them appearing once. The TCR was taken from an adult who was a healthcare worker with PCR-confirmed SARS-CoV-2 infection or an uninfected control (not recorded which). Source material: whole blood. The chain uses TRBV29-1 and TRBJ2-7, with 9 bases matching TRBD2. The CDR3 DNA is TGCAGCGTTAGCGGGAGGTACTACGAGCAGTACTTC. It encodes CSVSGRYYEQYF.